The next 17 T cell receptor beta chains were all read from a single sample in a study of identical twins. MiXCR, run by TCRdb on the 5' RACE reads, gives a single entry per CDR3 protein. Found here are roughly 470,000 distinct CDR3 sequences, 13% to 15% of them singletons; the top ten hold approximately 1%. This sample also appeared in a second study, on yellow fever vaccine responses in identical twins.

Sample: CD4+ T cells sorted from blood. The receptors were sampled from a woman younger than 35 in good health.

This clonotype was seen a handful of times. The V gene is TRBV4-2, the J gene TRBJ2-7; 7 bases are a match to TRBD2. J gave up 3 bases and V 1 base, and 6 bases lay outside the gene matches. The germline V gene encodes CDR1 LGHNA and CDR2 YNFKEQ. CDR3 length: 15 amino acids. CDR3: CASSQASGGDYEQYF. CDR3 bases: TGTGCCAGCAGCCAAGCCTCGGGGGGAGACTACGAGCAGTACTTC.

Worth noting for this clonotype: A junction end diverges from the germline sequence, so it may reflect a read error. The chain recombines TRBV7-2 with TRBJ2-5; no clear D. This CDR3 spans 15 amino acids. Germline CDR1 reads SGHTA; CDR2 reads FQGNSA. In nucleotides, the CDR3 is TGTGCCAGCAGCTTAGATGGCAGCCTAGGAGAGAACCAGTACTTC. This sequence encodes CASSLDGSLGENQYF.

In this sample, this clonotype turned up many times. The rearrangement links TRBV18 to TRBJ2-7; D might be TRBD2 (6 bases). The CDR3 loop spans 12 amino acids. Trimming took 8 bases from V and 3 from J, leaving 11 bases between them. Germline V CDR1 and CDR2: KGHSH, LQKENI. CDR3 residues: CASSPGDYEQYF. The CDR3 nucleotides are TGTGCCAGCAGTCCGGGGGACTACGAGCAGTACTTC. The full variable domain, rest sourced from reference TRBV18 and TRBJ2-7, is NAGVMQNPRHLVRRRGQEARLRCSPMKGHSHVYWYRQLPEEGLKFMVYLQKENIIDESGMPKERFSAEFPKEGPSILRIQQVVRGDSAAYFCASSPGDYEQYFGPGTRLTVT.

This clonotype occurred a few times. This rearrangement joins TRBV28 to TRBJ2-7, with TRBD1 matching 8 bases. J lost 1 base, V lost 4 bases, and 15 bases had no gene match. The CDR3 length is 18 residues. Germline V gene lookup returns CDR1 MDHEN and CDR2 SYDVKM. The CDR3 spells CASSSTTTDRVRSYEQYF. The CDR3, as DNA: TGTGCCAGCAGTTCAACCACCACGGACAGGGTAAGGTCCTACGAGCAGTACTTC.

There are a few counts of this clonotype. This chain links TRBV3-1 with TRBJ2-3; 9 bases match TRBD2. The V gene end was trimmed by 0 bases and the J gene end by 1 base; junction bases not matched to a gene: 5. Germline-derived CDR1 and CDR2 are LGHDT and YNNKEL (reference sequence). The CDR3 is 17 amino acids. The chain's CDR3 is CASSQDVAGGGTDTQYF. Written as DNA, the CDR3 is TGTGCCAGCAGCCAAGATGTCGCGGGAGGGGGCACAGATACGCAGTATTTT.

This sequence joins TRBV9 and TRBJ2-5; TRBD1 agrees at 8 bases. This CDR3 is built from 17 residues. The V and J ends lost 0 bases and 2 bases, in that order; junction bases with no gene match: 9. Germline V CDR1 and CDR2: SGDLS, YYNGEE. CDR3: CASSVDLPGGKQETQYF. In DNA, the CDR3 is TGTGCCAGCAGCGTAGATCTTCCAGGGGGCAAGCAAGAGACCCAGTACTTC.

This clonotype was seen more than once but under ten times. The rearrangement links TRBV20-1 to TRBJ1-1, with 7 bases aligning to TRBD1. Germline trimming cut 4 bases from V and 0 bases from J; bases unmatched to any gene: 2. Per the germline V gene, CDR1 is DFQATT and CDR2 is SNEGSKA (reference sequence). The CDR3 spans 13 residues. CDR3 nucleotide sequence: TGCAGTGCTATGGGACAGATGAACACTGAAGCTTTCTTT. The encoded protein is CSAMGQMNTEAFF.

This clonotype occurred a few times. The chain links TRBV27 to TRBJ2-7, with 7 bases that match TRBD2. Germline values: CDR1 MNHEY, CDR2 SMNVEV (reference sequence). The CDR3 contains 16 residues. Losses at the gene ends were 5 bases for V and 3 bases for J; bases not matched to a gene: 13. Here the CDR3 reads CASSPRSGGNHYEQYF. The CDR3 region has the DNA TGTGCCAGCAGTCCAAGGTCCGGGGGGAACCACTACGAGCAGTACTTC.

The V and J genes are TRBV12-3 or TRBV12-4 and TRBJ1-1; D remains unclear. The CDR3 consists of 15 residues. Trimming shortened V by 5 bases and J by 1 base, and 14 bases separated the two germline ends. The CDR3 sequence is CASSLGARTNTEAFF. The CDR3 DNA is TGTGCCAGCAGTCTAGGTGCTCGAACGAACACTGAAGCTTTCTTT.

The V call is TRBV10-1, the J call TRBJ1-5, with unresolved D. With 4 bases removed from V and 3 bases from J, the gap between germline ends came to 4 bases. CDR1 WNHNN and CDR2 SYGVQD come from the germline V gene (reference sequence). The CDR3 consists of 12 residues. Here the CDR3 DNA reads TGCGCCAGCAGTGGCAACAATCAGCCCCAGCATTTT. This codes for CASSGNNQPQHF.

This clonotype was seen only a few times. The chain joins TRBV12-3 or TRBV12-4 to TRBJ2-3; 13 bases fit TRBD2. V lost 6 bases, J lost 4 bases, and 7 bases stayed unmatched. CDR3 length: 16 residues. The CDR3 sequence: CASSSSTSGRSDTQYF. Written as DNA, the CDR3 is TGTGCCAGCAGCTCGTCGACTAGCGGGAGGTCAGATACGCAGTATTTT.

Details on this clonotype: Germline is not matched at one junction end, which may reflect a read error. The chain has TRBV20-1 and TRBJ2-3, with 13 bases lining up with TRBD2. CDR3 length: 15 residues. CDR1 and CDR2 (germline): DFQATT, SNEGSKA (reference sequence). For the CDR3, the DNA is TGCTGTGCTCCCGAACTAGCGGGGGGGCCAGATACGCAGTATTTT. The encoded protein is CCAPELAGGPDTQYF.

The count of this clonotype is one. The CDR3 loop reads CASSSGLADHYNEQFF. The CDR3 DNA is TGTGCCAGCAGCTCAGGGTTGGCCGACCACTACAATGAGCAGTTCTTC. This sequence joins TRBV7-6 and TRBJ2-1; D may be TRBD1 (5 bases). Per germline, CDR1 SGHVS and CDR2 FNYEAQ. The CDR3 sequence is 16 residues long. Trimming shortened V by 4 bases and J by 3 bases, and 16 bases separated the two germline ends. The full variable domain, rest sourced from reference TRBV7-6 and TRBJ2-1, is GAGVSQSPRYKVTKRGQDVALRCDPISGHVSLYWYRQALGQGPEFLTYFNYEAQQDKSGLPNDRFSAERPEGSISTLTIQRTEQRDSAMYRCASSSGLADHYNEQFFGPGTRLTVL.

The chain has TRBV7-2 and TRBJ2-7; no definite D call. The V gene's germline CDR1 is SGHTA and CDR2 FQGNSA. The CDR3 is 12 residues long. V lost 4 bases and J lost 2, with 6 bases in between. The CDR3 loop reads CASSSPPYEQYF. CDR3 sequence (DNA): TGTGCCAGCAGCTCCCCCCCCTACGAGCAGTACTTC.

The V call is TRBV7-9, the J call TRBJ2-2, with unresolved D. V was pared by 5 bases and J by 7 bases, with 11 bases between. The V gene's germline CDR1 is SEHNR and CDR2 FQNEAQ (reference sequence). This CDR3 has 13 residues. The CDR3 DNA reads as TGTGCCAGCAGCCAGAGTTTCGGCGGGGAGCTGTTTTTT. Amino acid sequence: CASSQSFGGELFF.

Ten or more counts support this clonotype. The J gene is TRBJ1-6, the V gene TRBV6-5; no definite D call. The ends were cut back, 8 bases at V and 8 bases at J, with 10 bases in the middle. CDR3 length: 12 amino acids. The V gene's germline CDR1 is MNHEY and CDR2 SVGAGI. CDR3 DNA: TGTGCCAGCCAAGGGATTTATTCACCCCTCCACTTT. As protein: CASQGIYSPLHF.

V gene TRBV7-2 combines with J gene TRBJ2-5; 7 nucleotides align to TRBD2. CDR1 and CDR2 from the germline V gene are SGHTA and FQGNSA. CDR3 length: 14 residues. With V trimmed by 4 bases and J by 2 bases, 4 bases remained unmatched. DNA for the CDR3: TGTGCCAGCAGCTCCAGCGGGGTTCAAGAGACCCAGTACTTC. The encoded protein is CASSSSGVQETQYF.